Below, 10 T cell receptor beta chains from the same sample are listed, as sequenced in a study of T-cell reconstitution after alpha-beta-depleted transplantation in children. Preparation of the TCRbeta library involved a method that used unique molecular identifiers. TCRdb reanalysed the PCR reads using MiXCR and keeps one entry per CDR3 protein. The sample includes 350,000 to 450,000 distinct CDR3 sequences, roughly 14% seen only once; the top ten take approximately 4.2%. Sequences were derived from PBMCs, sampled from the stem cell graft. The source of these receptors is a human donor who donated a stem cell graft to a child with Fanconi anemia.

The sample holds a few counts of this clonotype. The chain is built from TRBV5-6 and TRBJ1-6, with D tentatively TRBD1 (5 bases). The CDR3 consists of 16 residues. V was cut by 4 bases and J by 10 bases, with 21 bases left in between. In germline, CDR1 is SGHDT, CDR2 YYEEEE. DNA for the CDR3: TGTGCCAGCAGCACCTCCTGGGCCAGGGAAGCATCACCCCTCCACTTT. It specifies CASSTSWAREASPLHF.

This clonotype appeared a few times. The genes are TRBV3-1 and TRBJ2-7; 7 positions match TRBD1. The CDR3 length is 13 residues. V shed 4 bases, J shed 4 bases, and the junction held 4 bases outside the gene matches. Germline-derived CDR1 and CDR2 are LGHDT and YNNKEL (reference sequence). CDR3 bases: TGTGCCAGCAGCCGAGGGGGCCGGTACGAGCAGTACTTC. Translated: CASSRGGRYEQYF.

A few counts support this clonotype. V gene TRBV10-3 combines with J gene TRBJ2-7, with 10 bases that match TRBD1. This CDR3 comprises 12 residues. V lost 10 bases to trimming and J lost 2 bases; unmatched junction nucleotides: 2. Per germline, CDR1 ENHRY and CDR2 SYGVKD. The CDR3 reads CASGQGAYEQYF. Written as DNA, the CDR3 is TGTGCCAGCGGACAGGGGGCCTACGAGCAGTACTTC.

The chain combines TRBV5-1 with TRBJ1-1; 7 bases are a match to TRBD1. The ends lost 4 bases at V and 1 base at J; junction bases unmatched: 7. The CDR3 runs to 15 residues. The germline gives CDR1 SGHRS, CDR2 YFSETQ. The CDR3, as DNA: TGCGCCAGCAGCGGCTGGGACAGCCAGAACACTGAAGCTTTCTTT. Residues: CASSGWDSQNTEAFF.

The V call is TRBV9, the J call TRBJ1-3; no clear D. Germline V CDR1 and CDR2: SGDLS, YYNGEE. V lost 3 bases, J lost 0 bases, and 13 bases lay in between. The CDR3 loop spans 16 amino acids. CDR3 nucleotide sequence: TGTGCCAGCAGCGATCGCCTAGCATTCTCTGGAAACACCATATATTTT. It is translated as CASSDRLAFSGNTIYF.

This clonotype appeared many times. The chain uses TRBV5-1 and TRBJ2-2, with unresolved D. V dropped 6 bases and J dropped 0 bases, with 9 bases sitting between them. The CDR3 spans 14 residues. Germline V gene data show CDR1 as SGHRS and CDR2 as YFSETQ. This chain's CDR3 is CASTYQSNTGELFF. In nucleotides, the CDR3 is TGCGCCAGCACATACCAGTCGAACACCGGGGAGCTGTTTTTT.

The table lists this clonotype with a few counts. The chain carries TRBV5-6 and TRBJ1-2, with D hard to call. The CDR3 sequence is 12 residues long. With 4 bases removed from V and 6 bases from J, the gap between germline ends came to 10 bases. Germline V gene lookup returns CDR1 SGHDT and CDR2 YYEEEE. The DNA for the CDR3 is TGTGCCAGCAGCCTCACACGAAATGGCTACACCTTC. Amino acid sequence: CASSLTRNGYTF.

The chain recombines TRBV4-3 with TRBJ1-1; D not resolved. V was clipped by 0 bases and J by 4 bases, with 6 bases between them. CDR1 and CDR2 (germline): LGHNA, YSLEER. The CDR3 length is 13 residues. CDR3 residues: CASSQDFPTEAFF. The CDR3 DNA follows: TGCGCCAGCAGCCAAGATTTTCCCACTGAAGCTTTCTTT.

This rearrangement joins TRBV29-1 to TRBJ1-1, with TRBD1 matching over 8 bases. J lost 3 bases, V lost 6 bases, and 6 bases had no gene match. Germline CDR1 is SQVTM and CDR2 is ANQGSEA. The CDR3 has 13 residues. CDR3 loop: CSVETGVYTEAFF. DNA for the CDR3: TGCAGCGTGGAGACAGGGGTGTACACTGAAGCTTTCTTT.

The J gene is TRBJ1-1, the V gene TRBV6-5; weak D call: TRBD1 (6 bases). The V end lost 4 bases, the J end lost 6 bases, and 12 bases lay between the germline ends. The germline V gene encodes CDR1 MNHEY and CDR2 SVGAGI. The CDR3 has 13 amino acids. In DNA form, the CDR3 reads TGTGCCAGCAGTTCCCAGGGGTCGGCTGAAGCTTTCTTT. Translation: CASSSQGSAEAFF.